The 20 T cell receptor beta chains listed next were all sequenced from one sample in a study of early stage breast cancer tumors. Produced via immunoSEQ multiplex PCR; TCRdb's table is partial and in-frame only. The data hold 10,000 or so clones, with about 70% observed a single time. Sequences were obtained from normal breast tissue next to the tumor. These receptors were taken from a person in their sixties with breast cancer.

This clone was picked up one time. The chain employs TRBV28 and TRBJ2-3, with D possibly TRBD2 on 5 matching bases. There are 16 residues in the CDR3. Looked up from germline, CDR1 is MDHEN and CDR2 is SYDVKM. V lost 6 bases to trimming and J lost 0 bases, with 16 bases between them. CDR3 coding DNA: TGTGCCAGCAGCGTGACTAACCCGATTAGCACAGATACGCAGTATTTT. This translates into CASSVTNPISTDTQYF.

The gene calls are TRBV7-6 and TRBJ1-5; TRBD1 matches at 9 bases. The V gene's germline CDR1 is SGHVS and CDR2 FNYEAQ. The CDR3 consists of 15 residues. The V gene end was trimmed by 1 base and the J gene end by 5 bases; junction bases not matched to a gene: 3. DNA for the CDR3: TGTGCCAGCAGCTTAGATGACAGGGGGTATCAGCCCCAGCATTTT. Translation: CASSLDDRGYQPQHF.

The chain employs TRBV5-1 and TRBJ2-1, with TRBD2 identical over 8 bases. V dropped 4 bases and J dropped 6; count of bases not matched to a gene: 6. The CDR3 sequence is 14 residues long. Germline values: CDR1 SGHRS, CDR2 YFSETQ. CDR3: CASSQNRGGNEQFF. For the CDR3, the DNA is TGCGCCAGCAGCCAGAATCGGGGGGGCAATGAGCAGTTCTTC.

The CDR3 reads CASSLPGLAKVNEQFF. The CDR3 nucleotides are TGTGCCAGCAGTTTACCGGGACTAGCGAAGGTCAATGAGCAGTTCTTC. V usage is TRBV28 and J usage is TRBJ2-1; 10 positions match TRBD2. The germline V gene has CDR1 MDHEN and CDR2 SYDVKM. The CDR3 extends over 16 amino acids. V lost 2 bases and J lost 6; bases outside the gene matches: 7.

This clone is medium-sized in the sample. The chain uses TRBV6-1 and TRBJ2-7; 7 bases match TRBD2. This CDR3 comprises 15 residues. The germline CDR1 and CDR2 sequences are MNHNS and SASEGT. Losses at the gene ends were 1 base for V and 2 bases for J; bases not matched to a gene: 5. The chain's CDR3 is CASSEGPGRAYEQYF. The CDR3 DNA reads as TGTGCCAGCAGTGAAGGGCCAGGGAGGGCCTACGAGCAGTACTTC.

The chain employs TRBV6-6 and TRBJ2-7, with a possible D match to TRBD2 (6 bases). This CDR3 has 16 amino acids. Germline V lookup: CDR1 MNHNY, CDR2 SVGAGI (reference sequence). V was trimmed by 6 bases and J by 1 base, leaving 19 bases between them. This CDR3 is CASSLRGVGTSYEQYF. The CDR3, as DNA: TGTGCCAGCAGCCTCCGCGGGGTAGGAACGTCCTACGAGCAGTACTTC.

The chain employs TRBV29-1 and TRBJ1-5; 10 bases align to TRBD1. V lost 8 bases to trimming and J lost 4 bases; unmatched junction nucleotides: 5. CDR3 length equals 13 residues. Germline CDR1 and CDR2: SQVTM and ANQGSEA. The CDR3 loop reads CSYGTGDNQPQHF. CDR3 bases: TGCAGCTACGGGACAGGGGATAATCAGCCCCAGCATTTT.

The gene calls are TRBV5-1 and TRBJ1-1, with D perhaps matching TRBD1 (5 bases). Germline CDR1 reads SGHRS; CDR2 reads YFSETQ. The CDR3 sequence is 15 residues long. The ends were cut back, 4 bases at V and 0 bases at J, with 13 bases in the middle. The CDR3 bases are TGCGCCAGCAGCCCCGGGGGGGGGTTGAACACTGAAGCTTTCTTT. This translates into CASSPGGGLNTEAFF.

The sample holds a few counts of this clone. This chain connects TRBV10-1 to TRBJ2-1, with a weak D call TRBD1 (6 bases). Per germline, CDR1 WNHNN and CDR2 SYGVQD (reference sequence). The CDR3 is made up of 15 amino acids. V was trimmed by 3 bases and J by 7 bases, leaving 16 bases between them. CDR3 sequence: CASSDPKTGHNEQFF. CDR3 DNA sequence: TGCGCCAGCAGTGACCCGAAGACAGGCCATAATGAGCAGTTCTTC.

This clone has only a few counts. The V gene is TRBV7-9, the J gene TRBJ1-3; D not certain. CDR1 and CDR2 (germline): SEHNR, FQNEAQ (reference sequence). Trimming stripped 5 bases from V and 0 bases from J, with 14 bases between. The length of the CDR3 is 16 residues. The CDR3 coding sequence is TGTGCCAGCAGCCCCCAGGTGGTCAGCTCTGGAAACACCATATATTTT. It codes for CASSPQVVSSGNTIYF.

The rearrangement uses TRBV18 and TRBJ2-7, with 14 bases fitting TRBD2. The V and J ends lost 5 bases and 6 bases, in that order; junction bases with no gene match: 6. The CDR3 extends over 15 amino acids. CDR1 is KGHSH and CDR2 is LQKENI in the germline V gene. CDR3 residues: CASSYRLAGGIEQYF. In nucleotides, the CDR3 is TGTGCCAGCTCATACCGACTAGCGGGAGGGATCGAGCAGTACTTC.

The V gene is TRBV27, the J gene TRBJ1-5, with D perhaps TRBD1 (6 bases). The CDR3 runs to 15 residues. V was pared by 9 bases and J by 0 bases, with 15 bases between. The germline CDR1 and CDR2 sequences are MNHEY and SMNVEV (reference sequence). DNA for the CDR3: TGTGCCAGTAACTCAGGGGTTTATAGCAATCAGCCCCAGCATTTT. It specifies CASNSGVYSNQPQHF.

As concerns this clone: Other DNA sequences in this sample translate to the same CDR3. The rearrangement links TRBV4-3 to TRBJ1-3; D is uncertain. CDR3 size: 14 residues. The germline V gene encodes CDR1 LGHNA and CDR2 YSLEER. The V gene lost 1 base and the J gene lost 1 base, with 5 bases spanning the gap. This CDR3 reads CASSQGASGNTIYF. The DNA for the CDR3 is TGCGCCAGCAGCCAAGGTGCGTCTGGAAACACCATATATTTT.

The rearrangement links TRBV29-1 to TRBJ1-1; a weak D match, TRBD1 (5 bases). Germline V gene sequence: CDR1 SQVTM, CDR2 ANQGSEA. The CDR3 is 13 amino acids. With 5 bases removed from V and 2 bases from J, the gap between germline ends came to 12 bases. The CDR3 here is CSVSQGINTEAFF. In DNA, the CDR3 is TGCAGCGTTTCCCAGGGAATAAACACTGAAGCTTTCTTT.

The chain links TRBV7-9 to TRBJ2-7; no reliable D call. This CDR3 contains 15 residues. CDR1 and CDR2 from the germline V gene are SEHNR and FQNEAQ (reference sequence). With 5 bases removed from V and 2 bases from J, the gap between germline ends came to 16 bases. CDR3 amino acids: CASSPKFRDTYEQYF. CDR3 in DNA: TGTGCCAGCAGCCCCAAATTCAGAGACACCTACGAGCAGTACTTC.

The chain couples TRBV2 to TRBJ2-1; 7 bases map to TRBD1. Germline trimming cut 10 bases from V and 4 bases from J; bases unmatched to any gene: 7. The germline V gene encodes CDR1 SNHLY and CDR2 FYNNEI. CDR3 length: 13 residues. CDR3 sequence (DNA): TGTGCCACAGCGGACAGGTCTTACAATGAGCAGTTCTTC. It yields the protein CATADRSYNEQFF.

This chain uses TRBV28 with TRBJ2-1; 9 bases are a match to TRBD2. This CDR3 has 18 residues. Germline V gene data show CDR1 as MDHEN and CDR2 as SYDVKM. V was clipped by 3 bases and J by 4 bases; unmatched bases: 13. The CDR3 region has the DNA TGTGCCAGCAGTTTGAGCGGGAGGTATAGGTCGAGGTACAATGAGCAGTTCTTC. Its translation: CASSLSGRYRSRYNEQFF. Full variable domain (outside the CDR3, taken from reference TRBV28 and TRBJ2-1): DVKVTQSSRYLVKRTGEKVFLECVQDMDHENMFWYRQDPGLGLRLIYFSYDVKMKEKGDIPEGYSVSREKKERFSLILESASTNQTSMYLCASSLSGRYRSRYNEQFFGPGTRLTVL.

The gene calls are TRBV30 and TRBJ1-2, with D perhaps TRBD1 (5 bases). CDR1 is GTSNPN, CDR2 SVGIG, per germline (reference sequence). V lost 2 bases, J lost 3 bases, and 10 bases lay in between. The CDR3 runs to 13 residues. The CDR3: CAWSQGIYYGYTF. The CDR3 bases are TGTGCCTGGAGTCAGGGAATCTACTATGGCTACACCTTC.

V is TRBV28 and J is TRBJ2-7; TRBD2 is a possible D gene (7 bases). The V and J ends lost 6 bases and 2 bases respectively, with 26 bases between them. Germline V gene lookup returns CDR1 MDHEN and CDR2 SYDVKM. CDR3 size: 18 residues. The CDR3 region has the DNA TGTGCCAGCAGCTCCAACCCCAAAGCGGGACAATGGGCCTACGAGCAGTACTTC. This gives the protein CASSSNPKAGQWAYEQYF.

This clone was recorded a few times. The V and J genes are TRBV27 and TRBJ2-5; D gene uncertain. Looked up from germline, CDR1 is MNHEY and CDR2 is SMNVEV (reference sequence). This CDR3 spans 15 amino acids. Trimming pared 0 bases from V and 1 base from J, leaving 9 bases between. The CDR3 region has the DNA TGTGCCAGCAGTTTATCGGCCCAGGTCCAAGAGACCCAGTACTTC. Translating gives CASSLSAQVQETQYF.